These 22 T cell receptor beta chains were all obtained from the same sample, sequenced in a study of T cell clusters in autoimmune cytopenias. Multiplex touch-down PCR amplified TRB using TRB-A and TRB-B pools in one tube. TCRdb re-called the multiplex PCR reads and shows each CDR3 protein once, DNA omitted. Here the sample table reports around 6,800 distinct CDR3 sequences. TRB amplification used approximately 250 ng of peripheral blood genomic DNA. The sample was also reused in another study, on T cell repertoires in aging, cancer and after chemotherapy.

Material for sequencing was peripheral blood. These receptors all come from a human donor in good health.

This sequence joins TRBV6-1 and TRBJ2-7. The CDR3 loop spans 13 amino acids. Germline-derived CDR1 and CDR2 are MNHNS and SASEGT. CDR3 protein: CASSAQGRMKQYF.

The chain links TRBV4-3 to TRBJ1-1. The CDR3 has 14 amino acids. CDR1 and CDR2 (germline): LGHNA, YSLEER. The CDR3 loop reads CASSQVGAYTEAFF.

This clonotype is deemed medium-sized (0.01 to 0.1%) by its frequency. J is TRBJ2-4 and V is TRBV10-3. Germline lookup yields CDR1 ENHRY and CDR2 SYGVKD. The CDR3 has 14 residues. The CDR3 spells CAISEVDRVDIQYF.

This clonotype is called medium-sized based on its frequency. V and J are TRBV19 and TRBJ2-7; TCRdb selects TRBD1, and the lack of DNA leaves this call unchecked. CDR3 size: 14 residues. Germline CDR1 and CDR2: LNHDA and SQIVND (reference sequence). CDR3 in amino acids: CASSRQRSSYEQYF.

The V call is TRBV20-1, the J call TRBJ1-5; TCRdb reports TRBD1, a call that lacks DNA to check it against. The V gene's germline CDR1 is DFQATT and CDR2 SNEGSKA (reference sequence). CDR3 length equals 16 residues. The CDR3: CSAMLGGSGSNQPQHF.

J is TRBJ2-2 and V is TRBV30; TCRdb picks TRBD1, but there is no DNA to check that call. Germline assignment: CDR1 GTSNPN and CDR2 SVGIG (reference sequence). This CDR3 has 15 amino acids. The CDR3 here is CAWNWDSTNTGELFF.

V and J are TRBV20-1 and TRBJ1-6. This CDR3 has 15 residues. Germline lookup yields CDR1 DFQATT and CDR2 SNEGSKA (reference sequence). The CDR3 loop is CSARNRTSYNSPLHF.

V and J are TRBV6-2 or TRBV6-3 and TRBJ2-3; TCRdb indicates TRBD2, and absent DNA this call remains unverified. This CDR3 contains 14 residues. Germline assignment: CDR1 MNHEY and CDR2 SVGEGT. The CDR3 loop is CASRTSGDADTQYF.

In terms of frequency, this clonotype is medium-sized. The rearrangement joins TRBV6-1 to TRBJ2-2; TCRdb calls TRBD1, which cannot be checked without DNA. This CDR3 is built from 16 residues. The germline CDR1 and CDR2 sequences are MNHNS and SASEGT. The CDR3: CASSEWGDSHTGELFF.

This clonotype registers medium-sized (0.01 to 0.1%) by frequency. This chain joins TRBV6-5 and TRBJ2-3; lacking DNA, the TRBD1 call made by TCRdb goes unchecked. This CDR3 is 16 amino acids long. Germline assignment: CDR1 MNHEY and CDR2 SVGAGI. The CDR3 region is CASSYRGGGSTDTQYF.

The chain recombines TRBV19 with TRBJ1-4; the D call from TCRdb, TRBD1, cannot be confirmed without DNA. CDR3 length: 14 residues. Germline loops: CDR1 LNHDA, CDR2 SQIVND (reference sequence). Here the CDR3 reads CASTKRDTYEKLFF.

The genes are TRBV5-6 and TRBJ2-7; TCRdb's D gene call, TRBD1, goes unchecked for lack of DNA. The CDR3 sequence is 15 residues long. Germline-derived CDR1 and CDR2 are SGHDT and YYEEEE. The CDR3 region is CASSLARGGHREQYF.

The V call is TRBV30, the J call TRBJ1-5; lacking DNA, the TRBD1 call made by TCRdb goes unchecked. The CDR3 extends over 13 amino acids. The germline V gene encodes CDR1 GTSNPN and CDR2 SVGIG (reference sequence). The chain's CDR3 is CAWSGGDNQPQHF.

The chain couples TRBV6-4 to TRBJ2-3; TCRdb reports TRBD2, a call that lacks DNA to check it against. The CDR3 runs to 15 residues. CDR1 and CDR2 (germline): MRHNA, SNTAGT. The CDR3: CASSETSGGTDTQYF.

The CDR3: CASSEWVGDYNEQFF. The gene calls are TRBV6-5 and TRBJ2-1; the D call of TRBD2 rests on TCRdb alone, since no DNA is present to check it. Germline CDR1 and CDR2: MNHEY and SVGAGI. This CDR3 spans 15 amino acids.

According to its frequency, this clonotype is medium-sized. CDR3 sequence: CASSYSRGTREKLFF. The V gene is TRBV6-5, the J gene TRBJ1-4; with no DNA, the TCRdb D assignment of TRBD1 cannot be verified. The CDR3 covers 15 residues. Germline V gives CDR1 MNHEY, CDR2 SVGAGI.

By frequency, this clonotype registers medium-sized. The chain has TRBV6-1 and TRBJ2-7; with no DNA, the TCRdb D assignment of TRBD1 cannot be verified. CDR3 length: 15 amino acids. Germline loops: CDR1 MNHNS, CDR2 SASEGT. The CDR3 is CASSETTNREYEQYF.

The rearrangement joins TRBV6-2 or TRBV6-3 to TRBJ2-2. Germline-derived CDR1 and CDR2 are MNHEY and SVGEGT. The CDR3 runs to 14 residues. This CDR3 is CASWEIPNTGELFF.

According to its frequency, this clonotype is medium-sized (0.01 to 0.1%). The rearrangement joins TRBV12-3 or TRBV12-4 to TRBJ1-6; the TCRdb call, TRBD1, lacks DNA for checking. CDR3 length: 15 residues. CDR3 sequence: CASTRTGDKNSPLHF.

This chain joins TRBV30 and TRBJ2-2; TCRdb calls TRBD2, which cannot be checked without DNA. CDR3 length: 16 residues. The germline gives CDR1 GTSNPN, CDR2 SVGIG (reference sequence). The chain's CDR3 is CAWKTSQRGRTGELFF.

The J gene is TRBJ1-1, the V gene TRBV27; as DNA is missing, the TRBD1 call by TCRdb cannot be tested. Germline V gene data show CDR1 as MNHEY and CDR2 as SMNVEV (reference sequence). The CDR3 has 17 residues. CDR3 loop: CASTAGGGASMNTEAFF.

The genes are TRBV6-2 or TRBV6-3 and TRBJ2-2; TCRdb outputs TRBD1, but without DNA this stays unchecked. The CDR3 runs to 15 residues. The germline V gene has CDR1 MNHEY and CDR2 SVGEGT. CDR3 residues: CASRYRGKGTGELFF.